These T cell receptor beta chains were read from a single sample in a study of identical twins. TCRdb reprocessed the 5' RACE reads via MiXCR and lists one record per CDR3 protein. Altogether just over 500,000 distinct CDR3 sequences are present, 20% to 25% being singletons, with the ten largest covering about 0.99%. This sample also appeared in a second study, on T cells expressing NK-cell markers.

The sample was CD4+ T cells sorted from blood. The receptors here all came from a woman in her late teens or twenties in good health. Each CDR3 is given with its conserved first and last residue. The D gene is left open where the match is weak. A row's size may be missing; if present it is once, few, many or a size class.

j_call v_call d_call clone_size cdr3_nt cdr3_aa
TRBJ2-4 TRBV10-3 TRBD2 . TGTGCCATCAGTGAGTCACGATGGGCGACCGGGACTAGCGGGAAACTAGAAAACATTCAGTACTTC CAISESRWATGTSGKLENIQYF
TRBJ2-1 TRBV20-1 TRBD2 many TGCAGTGCTAGCTCCCTAGCGGGCGCGACCTACAATGAGCAGTTCTTC CSASSLAGATYNEQFF
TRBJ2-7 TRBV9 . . TGTGCCAGCAGCGTAGATCAGGGAAGGTACGAGCAGTACTTC CASSVDQGRYEQYF
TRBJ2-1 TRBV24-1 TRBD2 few TGTGCCACCAGTGACGTTACCGGGGGGGACAATGAGCAGTTCTTC CATSDVTGGDNEQFF
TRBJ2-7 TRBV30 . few TGTGCCTGGAGTGTACCTGCCATTTACGAGCAGTACTTC CAWSVPAIYEQYF
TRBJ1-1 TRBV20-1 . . TGCAGTGCTAGAGATCAGGGGACCCCCCGGGCTGAAGCTTTCTTT CSARDQGTPRAEAFF
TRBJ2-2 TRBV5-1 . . TGCGCCAGCAGCTTGGTTTTAAGGGCGGCCGGGGAGCTGTTTTTT CASSLVLRAAGELFF
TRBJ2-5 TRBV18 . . TGTGCCAGCTCACCACCGTTAGACCGCCAAGAGACCCAGTACTTC CASSPPLDRQETQYF
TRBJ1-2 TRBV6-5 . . TGTGCCAGCAGTTACTCGCGTGGGAATGGCTACACCTTC CASSYSRGNGYTF
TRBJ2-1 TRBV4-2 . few TGTGCCAGCAGCCATGACACAGGGAGCTCCTACAATGAGCAGTTCTTC CASSHDTGSSYNEQFF
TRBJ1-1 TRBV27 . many TGTGCCAGCAGCCCCGGGACACACAACACTGAAGCTTTCTTT CASSPGTHNTEAFF
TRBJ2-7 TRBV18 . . TGTGCCAGCTCACCACGCGCGGCAGGGGGGAACGAGCAGTACTTC CASSPRAAGGNEQYF
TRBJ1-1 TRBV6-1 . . TGTGCCAGCAGTGAATGGATGGGGTGGAACACTGAAGCTTTCTTT CASSEWMGWNTEAFF